This is a list of T cell receptor beta chains from one sample in a study of T cell repertoires in cytomegalovirus infection. No antigens are known for them. One entry per CDR3 protein, called by TCRdb with MiXCR from the reads. Altogether 640,000 or so distinct CDR3 sequences are present, roughly 33% being singletons, with the ten largest covering roughly 18%. The sequenced sample was cultured PBMCs, obtained from culture after CMV antigen stimulation. The receptors come from a human donor in good health (CMV status not recorded). Some clones in this sample may be carry-over from other donors' samples. Both conserved end residues are part of each CDR3. The order of the fields is D gene, clone size, V gene, J gene, CDR3 length, CDR3 protein, CDR3 DNA. The D gene is left open where the match is weak. Only some rows state a clone size, as once, few, many or a class for expanded clones.

-,few,TRBV20-1,TRBJ1-5,14,CSARDIFGSRPQHF,TGCAGTGCTAGAGATATATTCGGGTCGCGGCCCCAGCATTTT
TRBD1,-,TRBV12-3/TRBV12-4,TRBJ1-2,15,CASNDVGQGNAGYTF,TGTGCCAGCAACGACGTGGGACAGGGTAACGCTGGCTACACCTTC
TRBD2,-,TRBV7-4,TRBJ2-1,15,CASSSLAGTYNEQFF,TGTGCCAGCAGCTCACTAGCGGGGACCTACAATGAGCAGTTCTTC
-,many,TRBV7-8,TRBJ2-7,17,CASSPTRWGDSSYEQYF,TGTGCCAGCAGCCCGACGAGGTGGGGGGACAGCTCCTACGAGCAGTACTTC
-,once,TRBV6-2/TRBV6-3,TRBJ2-7,15,CASKARSGDSYEQYF,TGTGCCAGTAAAGCGCGGTCCGGGGATTCCTACGAGCAGTACTTC
-,-,TRBV4-1,TRBJ2-3,14,CASSQEFGTDTQYF,TGCGCCAGCAGCCAAGAGTTCGGCACAGATACGCAGTATTTT
-,-,TRBV6-5,TRBJ1-2,19,CASSYSPLSVRGLDYGYTF,TGTGCCAGCAGTTACTCCCCCCTATCAGTGAGAGGATTGGACTATGGCTACACCTTC
-,-,TRBV6-1,TRBJ2-7,15,CASSEGYRAGSEQYF,TGTGCCAGCAGTGAAGGATACAGGGCCGGGAGTGAGCAGTACTTC
TRBD1,few,TRBV20-1,TRBJ2-7,12,CSAWDRGYEQYF,TGCAGTGCTTGGGACAGGGGGTACGAGCAGTACTTC
TRBD1,-,TRBV28,TRBJ1-2,13,CASGLSGGRGYTF,TGTGCCAGCGGGTTATCAGGGGGCCGCGGCTACACCTTC
TRBD1,-,TRBV5-1,TRBJ1-2,14,CASTTGQGASGYTF,TGCGCCAGCACAACAGGACAGGGGGCTTCCGGCTACACCTTC
TRBD1,-,TRBV6-6,TRBJ2-1,15,CASSPRDRGDNEQFF,TGTGCCAGCAGTCCAAGGGACAGGGGTGACAATGAGCAGTTCTTC
-,-,TRBV28,TRBJ2-5,16,CASSLYIGAVQETQYF,TGTGCCAGCAGTTTATATATAGGGGCGGTCCAAGAGACCCAGTACTTC
-,-,TRBV7-8,TRBJ2-1,14,CASSPRRSWREQFF,TGTGCCAGCAGCCCTAGAAGGAGCTGGCGGGAGCAGTTCTTC
-,-,TRBV4-3,TRBJ2-7,15,CASSQGAQSAYEQYF,TGCGCCAGCAGCCAGGGGGCCCAGTCGGCCTACGAGCAGTACTTC
-,-,TRBV7-2,TRBJ2-5,13,CASSLVREETQYF,TGTGCCAGCAGCTTGGTGCGGGAAGAGACCCAGTACTTC
TRBD1,-,TRBV27,TRBJ2-7,11,CATRGPNEQYF,TGTGCCACCAGGGGGCCAAACGAGCAGTACTTC
TRBD2,-,TRBV7-9,TRBJ2-1,16,CASSRGTSGNSDEQFF,TGTGCCAGCAGCCGCGGGACTAGCGGGAATTCGGATGAGCAGTTCTTC
-,-,TRBV4-1,TRBJ1-2,14,CASSYDVRDSGYTF,TGCGCCAGCAGCTACGACGTCAGGGATAGCGGCTACACCTTC
-,few,TRBV6-6,TRBJ2-1,15,CASATRSDGNNEQFF,TGTGCCAGCGCCACCCGCAGCGATGGGAACAATGAGCAGTTCTTC
-,-,TRBV20-1,TRBJ2-5,14,CSARGREKQETQYF,TGCAGTGCTAGAGGGAGGGAAAAACAAGAGACCCAGTACTTC
-,-,TRBV20-1,TRBJ1-5,13,CSAHDRRNQPQHF,TGCAGTGCTCACGACAGGCGGAATCAGCCCCAGCATTTT
-,few,TRBV28,TRBJ1-5,12,CASRDTNQPQHF,TGTGCCAGCCGGGACACCAATCAGCCCCAGCATTTT
-,few,TRBV7-2,TRBJ1-3,14,CASSLAPPPTTIYF,TGTGCCAGCAGCTTAGCGCCCCCCCCAACCACCATATATTTT
-,few,TRBV12-3/TRBV12-4,TRBJ2-1,18,CASSLGLGGFRYYNEQFF,TGTGCCAGCAGTTTAGGCTTAGGGGGGTTTAGGTACTACAATGAGCAGTTCTTC
TRBD2,few,TRBV25-1,TRBJ2-7,15,CASSTPGLASYEQYF,TGTGCCAGCAGTACACCGGGACTAGCGTCCTACGAGCAGTACTTC
-,-,TRBV6-5,TRBJ1-2,11,CASTKGAGYTF,TGTGCCAGCACCAAGGGTGCCGGCTACACCTTC
-,-,TRBV12-3/TRBV12-4,TRBJ1-5,11,CASSLGRPQHF,TGTGCCAGCAGTTTAGGTCGGCCCCAGCATTTT
-,many,TRBV7-2,TRBJ1-5,17,CASSLAGGGGSSQPQHF,TGTGCCAGCAGCTTAGCGGGTGGTGGGGGATCGAGCCAGCCCCAGCATTTT
-,-,TRBV12-3/TRBV12-4,TRBJ2-4,15,CASSFGAFTKNIQYF,TGTGCCAGCAGTTTTGGTGCCTTCACCAAAAACATTCAGTACTTC
TRBD1,-,TRBV11-2,TRBJ2-3,17,CASSVTGARTSTDTQYF,TGTGCCAGCAGCGTAACAGGGGCCAGAACTAGCACAGATACGCAGTATTTT
-,-,TRBV4-1,TRBJ1-1,14,CASSPPQGYTEAFF,TGCGCCAGCAGCCCGCCGCAGGGGTACACTGAAGCTTTCTTT
TRBD2,many,TRBV7-8,TRBJ2-4,21,CASSLLRWVSGRGGPKNIQYF,TGTGCCAGCAGCTTACTTCGTTGGGTTAGCGGGAGAGGGGGGCCCAAAAACATTCAGTACTTC
-,-,TRBV3-1,TRBJ1-2,15,CASSPRRGTNYGYTF,TGTGCCAGCAGCCCGAGGCGGGGGACGAACTATGGCTACACCTTC
-,-,TRBV28,TRBJ1-1,15,CASSFKEGMNTEAFF,TGTGCCAGCAGTTTTAAGGAGGGCATGAACACTGAAGCTTTCTTT
-,-,TRBV7-2,TRBJ2-3,14,CASSLGGSIDTQYF,TGTGCCAGCAGCTTAGGGGGTTCAATAGATACGCAGTATTTT
TRBD1,few,TRBV11-3,TRBJ2-5,15,CASSTSTGGVETQYF,TGTGCCAGCAGCACCTCAACAGGGGGCGTGGAGACCCAGTACTTC
TRBD2,few,TRBV11-2,TRBJ2-5,16,CASSATSGRADWTQYF,TGTGCCAGCAGCGCAACTAGCGGGAGGGCCGATTGGACCCAGTACTTC
TRBD2,-,TRBV20-1,TRBJ2-5,16,CSASLFLAGLQETQYF,TGCAGTGCTAGCCTCTTCCTAGCGGGCCTACAAGAGACCCAGTACTTC
-,-,TRBV27,TRBJ1-6,14,CASSPQGSNSPLHF,TGTGCCAGCAGTCCGCAGGGGAGCAATTCACCCCTCCACTTT
TRBD1,once,TRBV19,TRBJ1-2,14,CASSRDRNPYGYTF,TGTGCCAGTAGTAGGGACAGAAATCCTTATGGCTACACCTTC
-,-,TRBV11-2,TRBJ2-5,16,CASSLVVGGPQETQYF,TGTGCCAGCAGCTTAGTGGTCGGGGGGCCACAAGAGACCCAGTACTTC
-,-,TRBV12-3/TRBV12-4,TRBJ1-5,12,CASKWDLEPQHF,TGTGCCAGCAAATGGGATTTGGAGCCCCAGCATTTT
TRBD1,-,TRBV7-6,TRBJ1-1,14,CASSPGGSGTEAFF,TGTGCCAGCAGCCCAGGGGGCTCGGGCACTGAAGCTTTCTTT
TRBD2,-,TRBV6-1,TRBJ2-7,17,CASRRASVLAESYEQYF,TGTGCCAGCAGACGAGCCTCGGTTCTAGCGGAATCCTACGAGCAGTACTTC
TRBD2,few,TRBV12-3/TRBV12-4,TRBJ2-3,16,CASSLGPAGGTDTQYF,TGTGCCAGCAGTTTAGGGCCAGCGGGAGGGACAGATACGCAGTATTTT
-,-,TRBV5-1,TRBJ1-1,15,CASSFIPGAGTEAFF,TGCGCCAGCAGCTTTATTCCGGGGGCCGGCACTGAAGCTTTCTTT
-,-,TRBV2,TRBJ1-5,14,CASNWGEGNQPQHF,TGTGCCAGCAACTGGGGAGAGGGCAATCAGCCCCAGCATTTT
-,few,TRBV7-2,TRBJ2-1,14,CASSLEAAKGEQFF,TGTGCCAGCAGCTTAGAAGCAGCTAAAGGTGAGCAGTTCTTC
-,-,TRBV2,TRBJ2-1,12,CASRFVGDEQFF,TGTGCCAGCCGTTTCGTGGGGGATGAGCAGTTCTTC
-,-,TRBV20-1,TRBJ2-6,15,CSADGRNSGANVLTF,TGCAGTGCCGACGGACGGAACTCTGGGGCCAACGTCCTGACTTTC
-,-,TRBV12-3/TRBV12-4,TRBJ2-7,14,CASSTDSYSYEQYF,TGTGCCAGCAGTACGGACAGCTACTCCTACGAGCAGTACTTC
-,many,TRBV15,TRBJ2-3,14,CATSGIQGTDTQYF,TGTGCCACCAGCGGCATCCAGGGCACAGATACGCAGTATTTT
-,few,TRBV12-3/TRBV12-4,TRBJ1-2,17,CASSPAYLTEPSYGYTF,TGTGCCAGCAGTCCGGCGTACTTAACAGAACCGAGTTATGGCTACACCTTC
-,-,TRBV11-2,TRBJ2-5,12,CASSKPQETQYF,TGTGCCAGCAGCAAACCGCAAGAGACCCAGTACTTC